One sample yielded the 20 T cell receptor beta chains listed below, sequenced in a study of T cells after yellow fever vaccination. TCRdb analysed the 5' RACE reads with MiXCR anew, one entry per CDR3 protein. The data hold 400,000 to 450,000 distinct CDR3 sequences, with approximately 18% observed a single time. The sequences come from PBMCs, collected before the yellow fever booster vaccination. The receptors here all came from a man aged 18 to 30 who received the YFV17D yellow fever vaccine.

This clonotype appeared many times. The chain carries TRBV20-1 and TRBJ2-3; the match to TRBD1 covers 8 bases. The germline gives CDR1 DFQATT, CDR2 SNEGSKA (reference sequence). V gave up 6 bases and J gave up 2 bases; unmatched junction bases: 7. CDR3 length: 14 amino acids. The CDR3 sequence is CSAPPDRDTDTQYF. CDR3 coding DNA: TGCAGTGCCCCGCCGGACAGGGACACAGATACGCAGTATTTT.

The J gene is TRBJ2-2, the V gene TRBV4-3, with D possibly matching TRBD2 (5 bases). Germline-derived CDR1 and CDR2 are LGHNA and YSLEER. This CDR3 has 17 amino acids. The V and J ends lost 4 bases and 6 bases respectively, with 21 bases between them. The CDR3, as DNA: TGCGCCAGCAGCCCGGGCCTACCCGAGGGAATTGCCGGGGAGCTGTTTTTT. Its translation: CASSPGLPEGIAGELFF.

This clonotype was seen ten or more times. The chain recombines TRBV12-3 or TRBV12-4 with TRBJ1-5, with 7 bases lining up with TRBD1. V trimming: 1 base; J trimming: 5 bases; junction bases outside the gene matches: 2. CDR3 length: 14 residues. CDR3: CASSLGQGDQPQHF. For the CDR3, the DNA is TGTGCCAGCAGTTTAGGGCAGGGGGATCAGCCCCAGCATTTT.

Here the CDR3 reads CASSLGGQTSIQYF. The CDR3 DNA reads TGTGCCAGCAGCTTAGGGGGACAGACAAGCATTCAGTACTTC. This rearrangement joins TRBV7-8 to TRBJ2-4; TRBD1 matches at 7 bases. V lost 1 base, J lost 9 bases, and 6 bases stayed unmatched. The CDR3 runs to 14 residues. The V gene's germline CDR1 is SGHVS and CDR2 FQNEAQ.

The genes are TRBV5-1 and TRBJ2-1, with 9 bases identical to TRBD1. The CDR3 covers 16 residues. The V and J ends lost 4 bases and 3 bases, in that order; junction bases with no gene match: 8. Looked up from germline, CDR1 is SGHRS and CDR2 is YFSETQ. CDR3 amino acids: CASSPRTGEVYNEQFF. CDR3 bases: TGCGCCAGCAGCCCTCGGACAGGGGAAGTCTACAATGAGCAGTTCTTC.

This clonotype has only a few counts. The CDR3 sequence is CSAMSTSGYEQYV. The CDR3 region has the DNA TGCAGTGCTATGAGCACTAGCGGATACGAGCAGTACGTC. The chain carries TRBV20-1 and TRBJ2-7; 8 bases match TRBD2. Trimming took 4 bases from V and 4 from J; bases not matched to a gene: 6. Germline CDR1 is DFQATT and CDR2 is SNEGSKA (reference sequence). The CDR3 is made up of 13 amino acids.

V gene TRBV15 combines with J gene TRBJ2-3; 10 nucleotides match TRBD2. Unmatched junction bases numbered 11, after V lost 4 bases and J lost 7 bases. CDR1 is LNHNV, CDR2 YYDKDF, per germline (reference sequence). This CDR3 comprises 16 residues. CDR3 DNA: TGTGCCACCAGCACGGGACCCAGCGGGGGGGCATATACGCAGTATTTT. Encoded protein: CATSTGPSGGAYTQYF.

In its sample, this clonotype was seen a few times. This chain joins TRBV2 and TRBJ2-4; no clear D. Germline V lookup: CDR1 SNHLY, CDR2 FYNNEI. Trimming took 5 bases from V and 4 from J, leaving 9 bases between them. The CDR3 extends over 13 amino acids. The CDR3 sequence: CASSQDGKNIQYF. The CDR3 DNA reads TGTGCCAGCAGTCAGGACGGTAAAAACATTCAGTACTTC.

The gene calls are TRBV29-1 and TRBJ1-3; no definite D call. V was clipped by 1 base and J by 2 bases, with 3 bases between them. The CDR3 loop spans 12 amino acids. Germline lookup yields CDR1 SQVTM and CDR2 ANQGSEA. CDR3 coding DNA: TGCAGCGTTGAAGTAACTGGAAACACCATATATTTT. Its protein is CSVEVTGNTIYF. Based on the CDR3 plus reference TRBV29-1 and TRBJ1-3, the full variable domain is SAVISQKPSRDICQRGTSLTIQCQVDSQVTMMFWYRQQPGQSLTLIATANQGSEATYESGFVIDKFPISRPNLTFSTLTVSNMSPEDSSIYLCSVEVTGNTIYFGEGSWLTVV.

V gene TRBV5-1 combines with J gene TRBJ2-1, with 7 bases lining up with TRBD2. From germline, CDR1 is SGHRS and CDR2 YFSETQ. This CDR3 comprises 17 residues. The V gene end was trimmed by 5 bases and the J gene end by 8 bases; junction bases not matched to a gene: 19. CDR3 region: CASRTGGAPGGIDEQFF. Here the CDR3 DNA reads TGCGCCAGCAGGACTGGAGGCGCTCCGGGGGGAATCGATGAGCAGTTCTTC.

This sequence joins TRBV4-3 and TRBJ2-5; the D gene is possibly TRBD2 (6 bases). Germline V lookup: CDR1 LGHNA, CDR2 YSLEER. This CDR3 is 15 amino acids long. Deletions cut 1 base from V and 5 bases from J, with 14 bases between. CDR3 protein: CASSQGFFRGETQYF. The CDR3 DNA follows: TGCGCCAGCAGCCAAGGTTTCTTCCGGGGGGAGACCCAGTACTTC.

The chain is built from TRBV10-3 and TRBJ2-6; the match to TRBD2 covers 12 bases. The length of the CDR3 is 17 residues. The germline gives CDR1 ENHRY, CDR2 SYGVKD. Losses at the gene ends were 6 bases for V and 0 bases for J; bases not matched to a gene: 3. The CDR3 DNA is TGTGCCATCAGAACTAGCGGGGGGTCCTCTGGGGCCAACGTCCTGACTTTC. As protein: CAIRTSGGSSGANVLTF.

There are many counts of this clonotype. The chain joins TRBV6-5 to TRBJ2-3; D gene ambiguous. CDR1 is MNHEY and CDR2 is SVGAGI in the germline V gene. This CDR3 is 11 amino acids long. Trimming took 7 bases from V and 9 from J, leaving 11 bases between them. The CDR3 DNA sequence: TGTGCCAGCACTGATAGCAGCACGCAGTATTTT. Its translation is CASTDSSTQYF.

The chain uses TRBV10-3 and TRBJ2-2; D gene unclear. V gave up 6 bases and J gave up 4 bases, with 9 bases separating them. There are 13 residues in the CDR3. Germline V gives CDR1 ENHRY, CDR2 SYGVKD. CDR3 in DNA: TGTGCCATCAGGGCCGGTTTCACCGGGGAGCTGTTTTTT. Translating gives CAIRAGFTGELFF.

This clonotype has a single count. This chain joins TRBV5-4 and TRBJ2-7; 7 positions match TRBD2. V lost 3 bases, J lost 0 bases, and 6 bases stayed unmatched. CDR1 is SGHNT, CDR2 YYREEE, per germline (reference sequence). There are 15 residues in the CDR3. CDR3 sequence (DNA): TGTGCCAGCAGCTGGGGGGGAGAGAGCTCCTACGAGCAGTACGTC. Its translation: CASSWGGESSYEQYV.

This clonotype was counted a few times. The chain combines TRBV7-9 with TRBJ2-3; 12 bases agree with TRBD2. This CDR3 has 17 amino acids. The V and J ends lost 5 bases and 2 bases, in that order; junction bases with no gene match: 8. Germline values: CDR1 SEHNR, CDR2 FQNEAQ (reference sequence). CDR3 DNA sequence: TGTGCCAGCAGCCTGCCCCGGACTAGCGGGGCCACAGATACGCAGTATTTT. Translated, it gives CASSLPRTSGATDTQYF.

This clonotype occurred a few times. This chain links TRBV6-2 or TRBV6-3 with TRBJ2-1, with a weak D call TRBD1 (6 bases). Trimming cost V 7 bases and J 7 bases, with 20 bases left between them. The CDR3 is made up of 15 amino acids. The germline V gene encodes CDR1 MNHEY and CDR2 SVGEGT. In DNA, the CDR3 is TGTGCCAGCACCCCTGGCCTCATTAGGGGGAATGAGCAGTTCTTC. This translates into CASTPGLIRGNEQFF.

V gene TRBV18 combines with J gene TRBJ2-7; D tentatively fits TRBD1 or TRBD2 (5 bases each). Trimming shortened V by 4 bases and J by 2 bases, and 9 bases separated the two germline ends. The V gene's germline CDR1 is KGHSH and CDR2 LQKENI. The CDR3 spans 13 residues. CDR3 amino acids: CASSLPGPYEQYF. CDR3 DNA: TGTGCCAGCTCACTCCCGGGGCCCTACGAGCAGTACTTC.

The chain links TRBV4-1 to TRBJ1-2; a weak D match, TRBD1 (5 bases). V lost 1 base and J 7 bases, leaving 13 bases between the germline ends. CDR1 and CDR2 (germline): MGHRA, YSYEKL. CDR3 length equals 14 residues. CDR3 sequence (DNA): TGCGCCAGCAGCCAAGTTGGGAGGGACGGTGGCTACACCTTC. It yields the protein CASSQVGRDGGYTF.

This clonotype was seen only a few times. V usage is TRBV10-3 and J usage is TRBJ2-3, with 7 positions matching TRBD2. The CDR3 sequence is 13 residues long. CDR1 and CDR2 (germline): ENHRY, SYGVKD. V dropped 9 bases and J dropped 0; count of bases not matched to a gene: 3. The chain's CDR3 is CAMGGLSTDTQYF. CDR3 in DNA: TGTGCCATGGGGGGACTAAGCACAGATACGCAGTATTTT.